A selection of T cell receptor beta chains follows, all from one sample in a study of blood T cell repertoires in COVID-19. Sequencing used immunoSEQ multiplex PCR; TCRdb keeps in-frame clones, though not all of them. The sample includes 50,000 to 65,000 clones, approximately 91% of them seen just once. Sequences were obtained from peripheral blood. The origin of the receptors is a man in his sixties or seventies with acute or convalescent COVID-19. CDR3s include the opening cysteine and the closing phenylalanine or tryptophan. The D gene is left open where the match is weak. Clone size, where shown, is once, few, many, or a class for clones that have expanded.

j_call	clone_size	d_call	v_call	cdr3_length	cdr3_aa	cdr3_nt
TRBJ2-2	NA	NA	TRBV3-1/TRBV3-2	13	CASSQDALRTLFF	TGTGCCAGCAGCCAAGACGCGTTACGTACTCTGTTTTTT
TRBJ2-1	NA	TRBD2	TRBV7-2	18	CASSFGTSGSSSYNEQFF	TGTGCCAGCAGCTTCGGGACTAGCGGGTCGAGCTCCTACAATGAGCAGTTCTTC
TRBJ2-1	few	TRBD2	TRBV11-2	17	CASSPRTSGGASNEQFF	TGTGCCAGCAGCCCTCGGACTAGCGGGGGGGCTTCTAATGAGCAGTTCTTC
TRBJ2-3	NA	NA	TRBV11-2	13	CASSFARGDTQYF	TGTGCCAGCAGCTTCGCCAGGGGAGATACGCAGTATTTT
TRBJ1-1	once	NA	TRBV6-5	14	CASSPTDRNTEAFF	TGTGCCAGCAGTCCGACAGATAGGAACACTGAAGCTTTCTTT
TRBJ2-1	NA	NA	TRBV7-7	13	CASSLGAGNEQFF	TGTGCCAGCAGCTTAGGGGCGGGCAATGAGCAGTTCTTC
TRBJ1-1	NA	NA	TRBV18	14	CASSPTTGNTEAFF	TGTGCCAGCTCACCAACGACAGGGAACACTGAAGCTTTCTTT
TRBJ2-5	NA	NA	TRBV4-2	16	CASSQEVGGPRETQYF	TGTGCCAGCAGCCAGGAGGTGGGGGGGCCCAGAGAGACCCAGTACTTC
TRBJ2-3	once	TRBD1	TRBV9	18	CASSVAGSTGTGVDTQYF	TGTGCCAGCAGCGTAGCCGGGTCCACCGGGACAGGGGTAGATACGCAGTATTTT
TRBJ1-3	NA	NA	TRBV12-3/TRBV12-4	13	CASSPSPVNTIYF	TGTGCCAGCAGTCCCTCCCCGGTGAACACCATATATTTT
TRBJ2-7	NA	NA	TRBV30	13	CAWSHVRSYEQYF	TGTGCCTGGAGTCATGTCAGGTCCTACGAGCAGTACTTC
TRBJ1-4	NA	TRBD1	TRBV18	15	CASSPGTGGQEKLFF	TGTGCCAGCTCACCCGGCACAGGGGGCCAAGAAAAACTGTTTTTT
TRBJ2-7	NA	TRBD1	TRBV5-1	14	CASSWDRANYEQYF	TGCGCCAGCAGCTGGGACAGGGCTAACTACGAGCAGTACTTC
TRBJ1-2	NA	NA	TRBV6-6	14	CASSPEPDSAGYTF	TGTGCCAGCAGCCCCGAACCAGACAGTGCTGGCTACACCTTC
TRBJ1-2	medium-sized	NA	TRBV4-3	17	CASSQDLPQGGGYGYTF	TGCGCCAGCAGCCAAGATCTTCCACAGGGAGGGGGCTATGGCTACACCTTC
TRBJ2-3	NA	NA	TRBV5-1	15	CASSLEGDSTDTQYF	TGCGCCAGCAGCTTGGAGGGGGACAGCACAGATACGCAGTATTTT
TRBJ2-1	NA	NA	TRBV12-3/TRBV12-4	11	CASRDILRQFF	TGTGCCAGCAGAGACATTCTACGGCAGTTCTTC
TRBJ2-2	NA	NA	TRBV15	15	CATSRDAGMTGELFF	TGTGCCACCAGCAGAGACGCAGGGATGACCGGGGAGCTGTTTTTT
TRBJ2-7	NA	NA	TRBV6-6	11	CASGSGGEQYF	TGTGCCAGCGGGTCCGGGGGCGAGCAGTACTTC
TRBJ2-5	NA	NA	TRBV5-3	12	CARSPSRETQYF	TGTGCCAGAAGCCCTTCGAGGGAGACCCAGTACTTC
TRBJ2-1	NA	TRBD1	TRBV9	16	CASSSRADRVIYEQFF	TGTGCCAGCAGCTCCCGGGCGGACAGGGTTATCTATGAGCAGTTCTTC
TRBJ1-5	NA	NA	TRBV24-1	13	CATSSGGNQPQHF	TGTGCCACTTCCTCCGGGGGCAATCAGCCCCAGCATTTT
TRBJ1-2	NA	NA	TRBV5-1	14	CASSPWDTAWGYTF	TGCGCCAGCAGCCCCTGGGACACTGCCTGGGGCTACACCTTC
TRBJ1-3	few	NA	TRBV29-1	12	CSVEGLENTIYF	TGCAGCGTTGAGGGGCTAGAAAACACCATATATTTT
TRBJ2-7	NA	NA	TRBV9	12	CASSGQGNEQYF	TGTGCCAGCAGCGGGCAGGGGAACGAGCAGTACTTC
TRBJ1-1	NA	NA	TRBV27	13	CASRGRGNTEAFF	TGTGCAAGCAGGGGCCGGGGAAACACTGAAGCTTTCTTT
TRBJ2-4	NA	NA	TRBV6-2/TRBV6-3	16	CASSPYDTSAKNIQYF	TGTGCCAGCAGTCCCTACGACACCTCAGCCAAAAACATTCAGTACTTC
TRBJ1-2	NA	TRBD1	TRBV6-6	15	CASSYRDRGTYGYTF	TGTGCCAGCAGTTACCGCGACAGGGGTACCTATGGCTACACCTTC
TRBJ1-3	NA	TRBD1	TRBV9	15	CASSLRTGGGNTIYF	TGTGCCAGCAGCCTAAGGACAGGGGGTGGAAACACCATATATTTT
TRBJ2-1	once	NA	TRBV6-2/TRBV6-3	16	CASSNPVAASYNEQFF	TGTGCCAGCAGTAACCCCGTAGCGGCTTCCTACAATGAGCAGTTCTTC
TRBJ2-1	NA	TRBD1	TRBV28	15	CASSLSHRGLGPQFF	TGTGCCAGCAGTTTAAGTCACAGGGGGCTAGGCCCGCAGTTCTTC
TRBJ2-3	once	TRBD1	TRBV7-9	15	CASSYRDRGTDTQYF	TGTGCCAGCAGCTACCGGGACAGGGGCACAGATACGCAGTATTTT
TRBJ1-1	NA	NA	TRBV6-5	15	CASSYLDREDTEAFF	TGTGCCAGCAGTTACCTGGACAGAGAGGACACTGAAGCTTTCTTT
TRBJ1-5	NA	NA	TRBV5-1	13	CASSEGPNQPQHF	TGCGCCAGCAGCGAGGGCCCCAATCAGCCCCAGCATTTT
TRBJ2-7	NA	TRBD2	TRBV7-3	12	CASSQRGEEQYF	TGTGCCAGCAGCCAGCGGGGGGAGGAGCAGTACTTC
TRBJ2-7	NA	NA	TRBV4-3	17	CASSQEGSGLYSYEQYF	TGCGCCAGCAGCCAAGAAGGCTCGGGACTTTACTCCTACGAGCAGTACTTC
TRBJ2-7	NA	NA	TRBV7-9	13	CAFSQGGSYEQYF	TGTGCCTTTTCTCAAGGGGGATCCTACGAGCAGTACTTC
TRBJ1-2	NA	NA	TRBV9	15	CASSEGRDRSYGYTF	TGTGCCAGCAGCGAGGGGAGGGACCGATCGTATGGCTACACCTTC
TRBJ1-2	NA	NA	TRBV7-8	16	CASSSNPGTQPYGYTF	TGTGCCAGCAGCTCCAACCCCGGGACTCAACCCTATGGCTACACCTTC
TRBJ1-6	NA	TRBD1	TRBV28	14	CASSFGQGFVPLHF	TGTGCCAGCAGTTTTGGACAGGGATTTGTCCCCCTCCACTTT
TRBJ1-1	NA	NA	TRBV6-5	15	CASSYVAGVITEAFF	TGTGCCAGCAGTTACGTTGCAGGGGTGATCACTGAAGCTTTCTTT
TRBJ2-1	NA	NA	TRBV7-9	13	CASRMTSHNEQFF	TGTGCCAGCAGAATGACTTCCCACAATGAGCAGTTCTTC
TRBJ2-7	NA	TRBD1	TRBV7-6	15	CASSTGQGGSYEQYF	TGTGCCAGCAGCACGGGACAGGGAGGTTCCTACGAGCAGTACTTC
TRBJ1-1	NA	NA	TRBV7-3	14	CASSLEQGITEAFF	TGTGCCAGCAGCTTAGAACAGGGAATTACTGAAGCTTTCTTT
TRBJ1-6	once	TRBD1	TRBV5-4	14	CASSRGQGNSPLHF	TGTGCCAGCAGCCGGGGACAGGGGAATTCACCCCTCCACTTT
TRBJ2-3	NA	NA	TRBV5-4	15	CASSSKGGPGDTQYF	TGTGCCAGCAGCTCGAAGGGGGGGCCTGGAGATACGCAGTATTTT
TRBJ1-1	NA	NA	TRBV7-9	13	CASSLTVNTEAFF	TGTGCCAGCAGCTTGACAGTTAACACTGAAGCTTTCTTT
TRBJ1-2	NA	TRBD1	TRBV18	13	CASSPSQGQGYTF	TGTGCCAGCTCACCGTCCCAGGGACAGGGGTACACCTTC
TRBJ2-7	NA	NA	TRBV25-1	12	CASGQLRDEQYF	TGTGCCAGCGGTCAACTGAGGGACGAGCAGTACTTC
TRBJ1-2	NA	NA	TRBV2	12	CASSEGGYGYTF	TGTGCCAGCAGTGAAGGAGGCTATGGCTACACCTTC
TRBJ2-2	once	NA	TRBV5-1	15	CASSLQAGYTGELFF	TGCGCCAGCAGCTTGCAGGCGGGGTACACCGGGGAGCTGTTTTTT
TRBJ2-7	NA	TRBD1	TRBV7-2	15	CASSLGTGSFYEQYF	TGTGCCAGCAGCTTGGGGACAGGGTCTTTCTACGAGCAGTACTTC
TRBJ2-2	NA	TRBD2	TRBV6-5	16	CASSYAASGGVGELFF	TGTGCCAGCAGTTACGCGGCTAGCGGGGGGGTGGGGGAGCTGTTTTTT